These T cell receptor beta chains were read from a single sample in a study of OX40 agonist ivuxolimab in advanced cancers. The table came from immunoSEQ multiplex PCR; TCRdb's copy has only in-frame clones and leaves some out. The table shows 69,000 or so clones, with roughly 85% occurring only once. Material: CD4+ or CD8+ T cells sorted from blood, obtained in a trial of the OX40 agonist ivuxolimab. These receptors came from an adult with an advanced solid tumor such as melanoma, head and neck, liver or kidney cancer. Both conserved end residues are part of each CDR3. Fields, in order: V gene, clone size, J gene, D gene, CDR3 protein, CDR3 DNA. A D gene is named only where the DNA matches it firmly. Clone size is shown for a subset of rows, as once, few, many or a class of expanded clone.

>TRBV2|once|TRBJ2-7|TRBD1
CASSEGPGGSYEQYF
TGTGCCAGCAGTGAAGGGCCAGGGGGCTCCTACGAGCAGTACTTC
>TRBV4-1|few|TRBJ2-7|NA
CASSRGSGHVVEQYF
TGCGCCAGCAGCCGCGGATCGGGACACGTCGTCGAGCAGTACTTC
>TRBV28|NA|TRBJ2-7|NA
CASSLNRKGGGEQYF
TGTGCCAGCAGTTTAAATAGGAAAGGGGGAGGCGAGCAGTACTTC
>TRBV18|NA|TRBJ1-1|TRBD1
CASSPRTGHMNTEAFF
TGTGCCAGCTCACCGCGGACAGGACACATGAACACTGAAGCTTTCTTT
>TRBV18|NA|TRBJ1-5|NA
CASSPPGGSGQPQHF
TGTGCCAGCTCACCACCCGGGGGTAGCGGGCAGCCCCAGCATTTT
>TRBV6-6|NA|TRBJ2-7|TRBD2
CASSYSREGYEQYF
TGTGCCAGCAGCTACTCCCGGGAGGGATACGAGCAGTACTTC
>TRBV10-3|NA|TRBJ1-2|TRBD1
CATTGTGSRYGYTF
TGTGCCACGACCGGGACAGGGAGTAGGTATGGCTACACCTTC
>TRBV19|NA|TRBJ1-1|NA
CASSINQGLDTEAFF
TGTGCCAGTAGTATTAATCAGGGGCTAGACACTGAAGCTTTCTTT
>TRBV6-5|NA|TRBJ2-5|TRBD1
CASSSPDRGLETQYF
TGTGCCAGCAGTTCCCCGGACAGGGGGCTTGAGACCCAGTACTTC
>TRBV10-3|NA|TRBJ2-1|NA
CAIRGEGTSYNEQFF
TGTGCCATCAGGGGAGAGGGGACATCCTACAATGAGCAGTTCTTC
>TRBV5-1|NA|TRBJ2-5|TRBD2
CASSARGGAGETQYF
TGCGCCAGCAGCGCTCGCGGGGGAGCCGGGGAGACCCAGTACTTC
>TRBV5-6|NA|TRBJ1-2|NA
CASSLNRLRRTEGGYTF
TGTGCCAGCAGCTTGAACCGCCTTCGACGGACGGAAGGGGGCTACACCTTC
>TRBV11-3|NA|TRBJ2-5|NA
CASSLGRQKPQYF
TGTGCCAGCAGCTTAGGAAGGCAAAAGCCCCAGTACTTC
>TRBV4-1|NA|TRBJ2-1|NA
CASSHLDSYNEQFF
TGCGCCAGCAGCCATCTAGACTCCTACAATGAGCAGTTCTTC
>TRBV11-2|NA|TRBJ2-2|NA
CASSFPQGGTGELFF
TGTGCCAGCAGCTTCCCGCAGGGGGGCACCGGGGAGCTGTTTTTT
>TRBV7-9|few|TRBJ2-2|TRBD1
CASSQGQGATGELFF
TGTGCCAGCAGCCAAGGACAGGGGGCGACTGGGGAGCTGTTTTTT
>TRBV28|NA|TRBJ1-2|NA
CASSLSSSEYYGYTF
TGTGCCAGCAGTTTATCAAGCTCCGAATACTATGGCTACACCTTC
>TRBV7-6|NA|TRBJ2-7|TRBD2
CASSLASGGEQYF
TGTGCCAGCAGCTTAGCGTCGGGGGGCGAGCAGTACTTC
>TRBV14|NA|TRBJ1-6|NA
CASSQGRAWSPLHF
TGTGCCAGCAGCCAAGGTCGGGCATGGTCACCCCTCCACTTT
>TRBV6-5|NA|TRBJ2-7|NA
CASSYSGTESYEQYF
TGTGCCAGCAGTTACTCGGGGACCGAGTCCTACGAGCAGTACTTC
>TRBV7-2|once|TRBJ1-2|NA
CASSPTAYGYTF
TGTGCCAGCAGCCCGACGGCCTATGGCTACACCTTC
>TRBV19|once|TRBJ1-2|TRBD1
CASHDRDYSANYGYTF
TGTGCCAGTCATGACAGGGACTACTCAGCTAACTATGGCTACACCTTC
>TRBV2|NA|TRBJ2-1|TRBD2
CASSPGLAGGQDEQFF
TGTGCCAGCAGCCCGGGACTAGCGGGAGGGCAGGATGAGCAGTTCTTC
>TRBV2|NA|TRBJ1-1|TRBD1
CASSDYRDRGLYTEAFF
TGTGCCAGCAGTGACTACCGGGACAGGGGGCTCTACACTGAAGCTTTCTTT
>TRBV9|NA|TRBJ1-2|NA
CASSAQSYGYTF
TGTGCCAGCAGCGCTCAGAGCTATGGCTACACCTTC
>TRBV27|NA|TRBJ2-3|TRBD2
CASSLQRGGTDTQYF
TGTGCCAGCAGTTTGCAGCGGGGGGGCACAGATACGCAGTATTTT
>TRBV27|NA|TRBJ2-7|NA
CASSLYSYGGYEQYF
TGTGCCAGCAGTTTATATTCCTACGGAGGATACGAGCAGTACTTC
>TRBV6-6|NA|TRBJ1-1|TRBD1
CASSGQGAGDTEAFF
TGTGCCAGCTCGGGACAGGGGGCAGGGGACACTGAAGCTTTCTTT
>TRBV5-1|once|TRBJ2-3|NA
CASSLSPQIGDTQYF
TGCGCCAGCAGCTTGAGCCCCCAGATCGGAGATACGCAGTATTTT
>TRBV6-6|NA|TRBJ2-2|NA
CASSYTVANTGELFF
TGTGCCAGCAGTTATACAGTCGCGAACACCGGGGAGCTGTTTTTT
>TRBV7-2|NA|TRBJ1-6|NA
CASSPRGGYNSPLHF
TGTGCCAGCAGCCCAAGGGGGGGCTATAATTCACCCCTCCACTTT
>TRBV7-9|NA|TRBJ2-4|NA
CASSSNRDLAKNIQYF
TGTGCCAGCAGCTCCAACAGGGACCTAGCCAAAAACATTCAGTACTTC
>TRBV7-2|NA|TRBJ2-3|NA
CASSLSRATDTQYF
TGTGCCAGCAGCTTATCCAGGGCCACAGATACGCAGTATTTT
>TRBV27|NA|TRBJ2-1|TRBD2
CASSLFLAGAYNEQFF
TGTGCCAGCAGTTTATTCCTAGCGGGGGCCTACAATGAGCAGTTCTTC
>TRBV29-1|once|TRBJ1-2|NA
CSVSYPGGYGYTF
TGCAGCGTAAGCTACCCTGGGGGCTATGGCTACACCTTC
>TRBV5-4|NA|TRBJ1-5|NA
CASSPGQGNQPQHF
TGTGCCAGCTCGCCGGGGCAGGGCAATCAGCCCCAGCATTTT
>TRBV6-1|NA|TRBJ1-5|TRBD1
CASSEGGGAGGRFQPQHF
TGTGCCAGCAGTGAAGGAGGTGGGGCAGGGGGCAGGTTTCAGCCCCAGCATTTT